This T cell receptor beta chain derives from a study of T-cell memory formation after mild COVID-19. Whole-study results and caveats: Among CD4+ contracting clones, most were CM and EM, and CD8+ ones EMRA. Clones that got smaller from day 15 to 85 had even CD4/CD8, while clones growing later tipped toward CD4+. Cross-reactive memory appears to have joined, as suggested by some responding clones showing up in pre-infection memory.

5'RACE with constant-segment primers built TCRalpha and TCRbeta cDNA libraries with UMIs. TCRdb used MiXCR to reprocess the 5' RACE reads, holding one entry per CDR3 protein. The sample has under 600,000 distinct CDR3 sequences; about 22% are singletons. Germline V gene lookup returns CDR1 SGHTA and CDR2 FQGTGA. Deletions cut 5 bases from V and 0 bases from J, with 8 bases between. The CDR3 covers 14 residues. As concerns this clonotype: Its antigen remains unidentified.

Sequencing used PBMCs or a T cell subset sorted from them (not recorded which). This TCR was recovered from an adult woman who had mild COVID-19 (a few samples of this study predate the infection). Cell type and time point are not known. The V call is TRBV7-3, the J call TRBJ2-1; no clear D gene. The CDR3 sequence is CASSQSTSYNEQFF. In nucleotides, the CDR3 is TGTGCCAGCAGCCAGAGTACCTCCTACAATGAGCAGTTCTTC. Full variable domain (missing parts from reference TRBV7-3 and TRBJ2-1): GAGVSQTPSNKVTEKGKYVELRCDPISGHTALYWYRQSLGQGPEFLIYFQGTGAADDSGLPNDRFFAVRPEGSVSTLKIQRTERGDSAVYLCASSQSTSYNEQFFGPGTRLTVL.